Reported below is one T cell receptor (beta chain). The protocol was immunoSEQ multiplex PCR, while the TCRdb copy is restricted to in-frame clones and leaves out a portion. Of fewer than 350,000 clones detected, roughly 90% appear once; the ten largest clones hold roughly 2%. CDR1 and CDR2 from the germline V gene are GTSNPN and SVGIG (reference sequence). V lost 8 bases to trimming and J lost 4 bases; unmatched junction nucleotides: 5. The CDR3 has 13 residues. These data originate in a study of blood T cell repertoires in COVID-19. Sequencing was carried out using PBMCs or T cells enriched from blood (not recorded which). The clonotype was recovered from a woman aged 40 to 50 with acute COVID-19. V is TRBV30 and J is TRBJ2-2, with 9 bases fitting TRBD1. CDR3: CAHGTGLTGELFF. CDR3 nucleotides: TGTGCCCATGGGACAGGGCTCACCGGGGAGCTGTTTTTT.